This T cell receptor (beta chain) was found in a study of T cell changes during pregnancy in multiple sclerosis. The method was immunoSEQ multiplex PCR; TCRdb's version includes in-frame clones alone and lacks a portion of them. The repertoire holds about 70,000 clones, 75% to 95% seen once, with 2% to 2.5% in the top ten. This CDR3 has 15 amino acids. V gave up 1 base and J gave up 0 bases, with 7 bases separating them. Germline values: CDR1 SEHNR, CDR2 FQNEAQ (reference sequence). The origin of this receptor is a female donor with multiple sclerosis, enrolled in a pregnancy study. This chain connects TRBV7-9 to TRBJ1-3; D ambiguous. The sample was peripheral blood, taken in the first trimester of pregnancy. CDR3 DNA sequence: TGTGCCAGCAGCTTAGGAACGAGCTCTGGAAACACCATATATTTT. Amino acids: CASSLGTSSGNTIYF.